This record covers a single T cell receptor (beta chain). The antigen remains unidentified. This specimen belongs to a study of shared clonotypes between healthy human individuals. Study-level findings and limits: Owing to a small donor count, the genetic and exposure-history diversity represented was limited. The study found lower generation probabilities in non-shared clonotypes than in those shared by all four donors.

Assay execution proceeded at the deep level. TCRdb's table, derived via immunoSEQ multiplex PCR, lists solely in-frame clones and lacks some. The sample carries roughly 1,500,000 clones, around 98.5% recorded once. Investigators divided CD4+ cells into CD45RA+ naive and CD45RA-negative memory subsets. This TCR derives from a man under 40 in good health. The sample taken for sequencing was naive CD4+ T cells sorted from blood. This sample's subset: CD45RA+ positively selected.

The DNA for the CDR3 is TGTGCCATCAGCTCAGACAGGGCGAACACTGAAGCTTTCTTT. This codes for CAISSDRANTEAFF. The J gene is TRBJ1-1, the V gene TRBV10-3, with TRBD1 identical over 7 bases. The CDR3 consists of 14 residues. Losses at the gene ends were 6 bases for V and 1 base for J; bases not matched to a gene: 5. CDR1 and CDR2 from the germline V gene are ENHRY and SYGVKD.